The 30 T cell receptor beta chains presented below share a single source sample, sequenced in a study of human T cells and chemical hapten exposure. TCRdb used MiXCR to reprocess the RACE reads, holding one entry per CDR3 protein. The repertoire consists of fewer than 300,000 distinct CDR3 sequences, with approximately 7.5% occurring once and the leading ten covering about 1.2%. Time point indicated: pre-sensitization, week 0. Noted treatment: therapeutic diphenylcyclopropenone sensitization with weekly scalp DPC. Sequencing was performed on whole blood, taken in connection with sensitization to the hapten diphenylcyclopropenone (DPC). All receptors come from a man younger than 35 with alopecia areata. Some clones in this sample may be carry-over from other donors' samples.

Many counts were recorded for this clonotype. In DNA form, the CDR3 reads TGTGCCAGCAGCAAAGTGGATGAGCACGATAGCAATCAGCCCCAGCATTTT. It is translated as CASSKVDEHDSNQPQHF. The chain has TRBV21-1 and TRBJ1-5. TRBV21-1 is classified as a pseudogene. The CDR3 sequence is 17 residues long.

There are many counts of this clonotype. In DNA, the CDR3 is TGTGCCACCGGCGGGGGCACAGATACGCAGTATTTT. It translates to CATGGGTDTQYF. The genes are TRBV24-1 and TRBJ2-3, with a possible D match to TRBD2 (6 bases). The germline V gene has CDR1 KGHDR and CDR2 SFDVKD. V lost 9 bases and J 1 base, leaving 7 bases between the germline ends. The CDR3 consists of 12 residues.

This clonotype was seen a few times. The chain uses TRBV4-3 and TRBJ2-1; the D gene is possibly TRBD1 (6 bases). The CDR3 is 16 amino acids. The germline V gene encodes CDR1 LGHNA and CDR2 YSLEER. V shed 0 bases and J shed 7 bases, with 16 bases lying between them. The chain's CDR3 is CASSQDNGRGSNEQFF. CDR3 in DNA: TGCGCCAGCAGCCAAGACAATGGCAGGGGATCAAATGAGCAGTTCTTC.

This sequence joins TRBV2 and TRBJ2-5; 9 bases are shared with TRBD1. V gave up 6 bases and J gave up 0 bases; unmatched junction bases: 2. The CDR3 length is 14 residues. Germline assignment: CDR1 SNHLY and CDR2 FYNNEI. CDR3 coding DNA: TGTGCCAGCAGGAGACAGGGGGACCAAGAGACCCAGTACTTC. It encodes CASRRQGDQETQYF.

This clonotype came up many times. This chain joins TRBV28 and TRBJ2-7, with TRBD1 matching over 8 bases. V trimming: 7 bases; J trimming: 5 bases; junction bases outside the gene matches: 10. The CDR3 runs 14 residues. The germline gives CDR1 MDHEN, CDR2 SYDVKM. In DNA, the CDR3 is TGTGCCAGCACCCCGACAGGGGTTATCCACGAGCAGTACTTC. The encoded protein is CASTPTGVIHEQYF. Full variable domain (outside the CDR3, taken from reference TRBV28 and TRBJ2-7): DVKVTQSSRYLVKRTGEKVFLECVQDMDHENMFWYRQDPGLGLRLIYFSYDVKMKEKGDIPEGYSVSREKKERFSLILESASTNQTSMYLCASTPTGVIHEQYFGPGTRLTVT.

This clonotype was counted only a few times. The chain joins TRBV5-6 to TRBJ2-6; D call uncertain. CDR3 length equals 15 residues. Germline loops: CDR1 SGHDT, CDR2 YYEEEE. The germline V and J ends were trimmed by 2 bases and 2 bases, with 8 bases remaining between them. For the CDR3, the DNA is TGTGCCAGCAGCTTTAAGCCGGCTGGGGCCAACGTCCTGACTTTC. Its translation is CASSFKPAGANVLTF.

This clonotype has at least ten counts. The chain combines TRBV23-1 with TRBJ1-2; no clear D. Being an ORF, TRBV23-1 has a function that is uncertain. Trimming took 8 bases from V and 7 from J, leaving 8 bases between them. This CDR3 region has 10 residues. CDR3 nucleotide sequence: TGCGCCAGCCAAGAAGCTGGCTACACCTTC. This encodes CASQEAGYTF.

This clonotype was found many times. V and J are TRBV20-1 and TRBJ2-2, with D possibly matching TRBD1 (5 bases). Germline V lookup: CDR1 DFQATT, CDR2 SNEGSKA (reference sequence). V shed 0 bases and J shed 1 base, with 12 bases lying between them. The CDR3 covers 16 residues. CDR3 amino acids: CSARDRLRGNTGELFF. In DNA, the CDR3 is TGCAGTGCTAGAGATCGTTTAAGGGGGAACACCGGGGAGCTGTTTTTT.

This clonotype has only a few counts. The CDR3 loop is CASSVAHRYGYTF. In nucleotides, the CDR3 is TGTGCCAGCAGCGTAGCGCACCGCTATGGCTACACCTTC. The chain is built from TRBV9 and TRBJ1-2; D unresolved. The CDR3 is 13 residues long. Looked up from germline, CDR1 is SGDLS and CDR2 is YYNGEE. V was cut by 0 bases and J by 4 bases, with 7 bases left in between.

This clonotype came up a few times. The rearrangement uses TRBV3-1 and TRBJ2-3; D is uncertain. The CDR3 has 16 residues. Trimming took 0 bases from V and 3 from J, leaving 13 bases between them. Germline CDR1 reads LGHDT; CDR2 reads YNNKEL (reference sequence). CDR3 bases: TGTGCCAGCAGCCAAGAAAAACCCCTGGGTACAGATACGCAGTATTTT. Translation: CASSQEKPLGTDTQYF.

This clonotype appeared many times. The gene calls are TRBV4-1 and TRBJ2-3; no definite D call. The CDR3 runs to 14 residues. The V end lost 2 bases, the J end lost 0 bases, and 6 bases lay between the germline ends. Germline CDR1 and CDR2: MGHRA and YSYEKL. Here the CDR3 DNA reads TGCGCCAGCAGCCAAATTAGTAGCACAGATACGCAGTATTTT. Translating it yields CASSQISSTDTQYF.

V is TRBV4-3 and J is TRBJ2-1; 8 bases match TRBD1. The V segment lost 4 bases and the J segment 10 bases; nucleotides outside the gene matches: 12. The CDR3 loop spans 15 amino acids. Per the germline V gene, CDR1 is LGHNA and CDR2 is YSLEER. This CDR3 is CASSPLPGQGWEQFF. CDR3 in DNA: TGCGCCAGCAGCCCCCTACCCGGACAGGGTTGGGAGCAGTTCTTC.

With respect to this clonotype: With a much larger clone just one base away, this may be a read error. The chain combines TRBV7-9 with TRBJ2-7, with 9 bases lining up with TRBD1. The ends lost 6 bases at V and 5 bases at J; junction bases unmatched: 8. CDR3 length equals 14 residues. The germline CDR1 and CDR2 sequences are SEHNR and FQNEAQ (reference sequence). CDR3 sequence (DNA): TGTGCCAGCAGTCCCCGGGACAGGGATGACGAGCAGTACTTC. Translated, it gives CASSPRDRDDEQYF. Combining the CDR3 with reference TRBV7-9 and TRBJ2-7 gives the whole variable domain DTGVSQNPRHKITKRGQNVTFRCDPISEHNRLYWYRQTLGQGPEFLTYFQNEAQLEKSRLLSDRFSAERPKGSFSTLEIQRTEQGDSAMYLCASSPRDRDDEQYFGPGTRLTVT.

This clonotype has a handful of counts. The V and J genes are TRBV11-2 and TRBJ1-1; D not resolved. Germline CDR1 and CDR2: SGHAT and FQNNGV. CDR3 length: 11 residues. V dropped 5 bases and J dropped 11 bases, with 12 bases sitting between them. CDR3 sequence reads: CASSPLQRAFF. The CDR3 bases are TGTGCCAGCAGCCCCCTTCAGAGGGCTTTCTTT.

CDR3 nucleotide sequence: TGTGCCACCAGTAAAGCGGGGGTTGAGACCCAGTACTTC. As protein: CATSKAGVETQYF. The chain recombines TRBV24-1 with TRBJ2-5, with TRBD2 matching 8 bases. This CDR3 has 13 amino acids. V shed 6 bases, J shed 5 bases, and the junction held 4 bases outside the gene matches. Germline lookup yields CDR1 KGHDR and CDR2 SFDVKD.

This clonotype was counted ten times or more. The rearrangement uses TRBV4-3 and TRBJ1-1; D is ambiguous. Per germline, CDR1 LGHNA and CDR2 YSLEER. V was shortened by 1 base and J by 1 base, with 10 bases between the two germline ends. The CDR3 runs to 15 residues. Here the CDR3 reads CASSQATFPNTEAFF. The CDR3 DNA reads TGCGCCAGCAGCCAAGCAACGTTCCCGAACACTGAAGCTTTCTTT.

This clonotype showed up just a few times. The chain carries TRBV10-3 and TRBJ2-3; D gene unclear. V lost 5 bases to trimming and J lost 2 bases, with 2 bases between them. The CDR3 is 11 residues long. Germline V gene lookup returns CDR1 ENHRY and CDR2 SYGVKD. The CDR3 reads CAISYTDTQYF. CDR3 nucleotides: TGTGCCATCAGTTACACAGATACGCAGTATTTT.

This clonotype came up a few times. The chain has TRBV5-1 and TRBJ1-1, with TRBD1 as a possible D gene (6 bases). CDR3 length: 14 residues. The germline V gene has CDR1 SGHRS and CDR2 YFSETQ. Trimming stripped 0 bases from V and 5 bases from J, with 11 bases between. CDR3 amino acids: CASSLVRGGTEAFF. CDR3 nucleotide sequence: TGCGCCAGCAGCTTGGTCAGGGGAGGGACTGAAGCTTTCTTT.

This clonotype was observed many times. This chain connects TRBV20-1 to TRBJ2-1, with D tentatively TRBD1 (5 bases). The length of the CDR3 is 15 residues. Germline V CDR1 and CDR2: DFQATT, SNEGSKA (reference sequence). Between the trimmed V and J ends, which lost 3 bases and 0 bases, there was a span of 12 bases. The CDR3 DNA reads TGCAGTGCTAGCAGACAGTCTAACTCCTACAATGAGCAGTTCTTC. As protein: CSASRQSNSYNEQFF.

In the case of this clonotype: A much larger clone differs by one base, so this may be a read error. The CDR3 does not end in the conserved phenylalanine or tryptophan, so this is likely a read error. The rearrangement links TRBV28 to TRBJ2-7; D ambiguous. Germline CDR1 and CDR2: MDHEN and SYDVKM. The V end lost 6 bases, the J end lost 4 bases, and 7 bases lay between the germline ends. CDR3 size: 11 residues. Here the CDR3 DNA reads TGTGCCAGCAGCTCCGAGTACGAGCAGTACTGC. It codes for CASSSEYEQYC.

This clonotype occurred a few times. J is TRBJ1-3 and V is TRBV4-1; D is possibly TRBD1 (5 bases). From germline, CDR1 is MGHRA and CDR2 YSYEKL. The CDR3 sequence is 17 residues long. The V end was cut by 1 base, the J end by 0 bases, with 13 bases between. CDR3 protein: CASSQGTTIHSGNTIYF. CDR3 DNA sequence: TGCGCCAGCAGCCAAGGGACAACGATCCACTCTGGAAACACCATATATTTT.

The sample holds a few counts of this clonotype. CDR3 sequence reads: CASMTGVPPGANVLTF. The CDR3 DNA is TGTGCCAGCATGACAGGGGTTCCTCCTGGGGCCAACGTCCTGACTTTC. This chain uses TRBV28 with TRBJ2-6; 8 bases agree with TRBD1. The junction had 7 bases not matched to a gene; V was cut back by 7 bases and J by 2 bases. The CDR3 contains 16 residues. Germline-derived CDR1 and CDR2 are MDHEN and SYDVKM.

The chain recombines TRBV5-6 with TRBJ1-4; D uncertain. V was trimmed by 0 bases and J by 8 bases, leaving 11 bases between them. Looked up from germline, CDR1 is SGHDT and CDR2 is YYEEEE. The CDR3 has 14 residues. The CDR3 nucleotides read TGTGCCAGCAGCTTGGAGGGAAAGGAGGAAAAACTGTTTTTT. It encodes CASSLEGKEEKLFF. The variable domain in full, completed from reference TRBV5-6 and TRBJ1-4, reads DAGVTQSPTHLIKTRGQQVTLRCSPKSGHDTVSWYQQALGQGPQFIFQYYEEEERQRGNFPDRFSGHQFPNYSSELNVNALLLGDSALYLCASSLEGKEEKLFFGSGTQLSVL.

This clonotype was counted between two and nine times. The chain combines TRBV18 with TRBJ2-6, with TRBD1 matching 7 bases. Germline V CDR1 and CDR2: KGHSH, LQKENI. The J segment lost 1 base and the V segment lost 3 bases, leaving 9 bases of the junction unmatched. CDR3 length: 18 residues. The CDR3 DNA follows: TGTGCCAGCTCACCTAACCGACAGGGATTTTCTGGGGCCAACGTCCTGACTTTC. Amino acids: CASSPNRQGFSGANVLTF.

This clonotype has ten or more counts. The J gene is TRBJ2-5, the V gene TRBV7-7; TRBD1 agrees at 7 bases. The CDR3 has 15 residues. In germline, CDR1 is SSHAT, CDR2 FNYEAQ (reference sequence). J gave up 2 bases and V 5 bases, and 8 bases lay outside the gene matches. The DNA for the CDR3 is TGTGCCAGCAGCCTGACAGGGATCGGGCAAGAGACCCAGTACTTC. Translating it yields CASSLTGIGQETQYF.

This clonotype occurred a few times. CDR3 amino acids: CASSVDVRTFF. For the CDR3, the DNA is TGTGCCAGCAGTGTAGATGTGAGGACTTTCTTT. The chain uses TRBV12-3 or TRBV12-4 and TRBJ1-1, with no clear D. This CDR3 is built from 11 residues. Trimming shortened V by 5 bases and J by 12 bases, and 13 bases separated the two germline ends.

This clonotype was recorded at least ten times. V and J are TRBV9 and TRBJ2-7; D gene ambiguous. This CDR3 spans 11 amino acids. Germline-derived CDR1 and CDR2 are SGDLS and YYNGEE. Trimming left V 2 bases short and J 5 bases short, with 5 bases between. The CDR3 nucleotides read TGTGCCAGCAGCGTCGGAAACGAGCAGTACGTC. Translating gives CASSVGNEQYV.

This clonotype has ten or more counts. The chain joins TRBV6-5 to TRBJ2-7, with 9 bases lining up with TRBD1. Looked up from germline, CDR1 is MNHEY and CDR2 is SVGAGI. The CDR3 extends over 17 amino acids. J gave up 2 bases and V 5 bases, and 13 bases lay outside the gene matches. CDR3 sequence (DNA): TGTGCCAGCAGTCGTACCGCTCGACAGGGGGGCACCTACGAGCAGTACTTC. This translates into CASSRTARQGGTYEQYF.

This clonotype was counted at least ten times. The J gene is TRBJ2-5, the V gene TRBV14; D call uncertain. The CDR3 length is 15 residues. The V end was cut by 4 bases, the J end by 4 bases, with 16 bases between. CDR1 SGHDN and CDR2 FVKESK come from the germline V gene. CDR3 region: CASSRDGYDLETQYF. The CDR3 DNA reads as TGTGCCAGCAGCCGCGACGGATATGATCTAGAGACCCAGTACTTC.

This clonotype was found a few times. The chain combines TRBV20-1 with TRBJ2-3; 12 nucleotides agree with TRBD2. CDR1 DFQATT and CDR2 SNEGSKA come from the germline V gene (reference sequence). With V trimmed by 1 base and J by 3 bases, 11 bases remained unmatched. The CDR3 runs to 18 residues. For the CDR3, the DNA is TGCAGTGCTAGAGTCGTATTCCTAGCGGGGGGGCCGACAGATACGCAGTATTTT. This translates into CSARVVFLAGGPTDTQYF.